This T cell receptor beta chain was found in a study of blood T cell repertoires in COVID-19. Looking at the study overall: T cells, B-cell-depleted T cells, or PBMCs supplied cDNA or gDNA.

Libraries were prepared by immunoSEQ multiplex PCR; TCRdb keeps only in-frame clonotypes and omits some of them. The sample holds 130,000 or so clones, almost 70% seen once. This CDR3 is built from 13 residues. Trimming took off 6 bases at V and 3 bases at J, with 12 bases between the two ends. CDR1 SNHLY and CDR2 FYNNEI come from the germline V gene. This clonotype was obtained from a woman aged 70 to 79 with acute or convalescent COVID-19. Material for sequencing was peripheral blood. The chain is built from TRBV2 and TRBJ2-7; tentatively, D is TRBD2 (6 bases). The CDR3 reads CASRGDLLYEQYF. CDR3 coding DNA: TGTGCCAGCAGGGGGGACTTACTCTACGAGCAGTACTTC.